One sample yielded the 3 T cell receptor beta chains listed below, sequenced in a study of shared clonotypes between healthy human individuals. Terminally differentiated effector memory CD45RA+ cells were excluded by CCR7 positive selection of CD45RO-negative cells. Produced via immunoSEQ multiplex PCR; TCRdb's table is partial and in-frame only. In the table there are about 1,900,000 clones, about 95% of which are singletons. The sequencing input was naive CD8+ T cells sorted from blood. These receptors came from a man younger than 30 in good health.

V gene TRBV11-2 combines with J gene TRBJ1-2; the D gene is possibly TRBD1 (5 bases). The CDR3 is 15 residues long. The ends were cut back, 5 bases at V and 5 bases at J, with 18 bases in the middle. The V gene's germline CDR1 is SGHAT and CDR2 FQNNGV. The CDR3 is CASSEGPYSVYGYTF. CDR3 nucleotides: TGTGCCAGCAGCGAGGGACCCTATAGCGTGTATGGCTACACCTTC.

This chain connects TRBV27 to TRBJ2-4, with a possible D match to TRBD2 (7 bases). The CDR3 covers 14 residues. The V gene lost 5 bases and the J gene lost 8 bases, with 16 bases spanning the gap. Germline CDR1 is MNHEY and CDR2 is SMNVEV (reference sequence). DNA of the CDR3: TGTGCCAGCAGTATCCTTGCGGGGGCTCACATTCAGTACTTC. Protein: CASSILAGAHIQYF.

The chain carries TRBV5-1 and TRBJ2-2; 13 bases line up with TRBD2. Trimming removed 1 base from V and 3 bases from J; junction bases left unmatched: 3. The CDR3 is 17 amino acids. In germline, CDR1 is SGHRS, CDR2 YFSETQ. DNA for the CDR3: TGCGCCAGCAGCTTGACTAGCGGGAGGGCCTACACCGGGGAGCTGTTTTTT. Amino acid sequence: CASSLTSGRAYTGELFF.